Below are 24 T cell receptor beta chains sequenced from a single sample in a study of regulatory T cells in long-lasting Graves disease. Through Arm-PCR of CDR3 regions and iRepertoire HTBI primers, TCR beta libraries were built. TCRdb reanalysed the multiplex PCR reads using MiXCR and keeps one entry per CDR3 protein. The repertoire includes approximately 380,000 distinct CDR3 sequences, less than 25% of them detected once, and around 21% sits in the top ten. Time point specified: persistent/refractory GD, antithyroid drugs over 5 years with positive TRAb. PBMC RNA served as the TCR library source. This material consisted of peripheral blood mononuclear cells (PBMCs), taken when the disease was refractory, from a patient treated with antithyroid drugs. The receptors were gathered from a female donor with Graves disease.

At least ten counts were recorded for this clonotype. The chain carries TRBV12-3 or TRBV12-4 and TRBJ1-2; D uncertain. The CDR3 length is 11 residues. Between the trimmed V and J ends, which lost 5 bases and 8 bases, there was a span of 9 bases. As DNA, the CDR3 is TGTGCCAGCAGTAAGACGGCGGGCTACACCTTC. The encoded protein is CASSKTAGYTF.

In its sample, this clonotype was seen many times. This sequence joins TRBV2 and TRBJ2-5; 7 bases line up with TRBD2. The V and J ends lost 5 bases and 1 base, in that order; junction bases with no gene match: 4. The CDR3 covers 14 residues. Germline CDR1 SNHLY, CDR2 FYNNEI. CDR3 region: CASSRTSAQETQYF. CDR3 DNA: TGTGCCAGCAGTCGGACTAGTGCCCAAGAGACCCAGTACTTC. Together with reference TRBV2 and TRBJ2-5, the CDR3 gives the full variable domain: EPEVTQTPSHQVTQMGQEVILRCVPISNHLYFYWYRQILGQKVEFLVSFYNNEISEKSEIFDDQFSVERPDGSNFTLKIRSTKLEDSAMYFCASSRTSAQETQYFGPGTRLLVL.

This clonotype came up many times. This chain uses TRBV6-2 or TRBV6-3 with TRBJ2-5; 9 nucleotides line up with TRBD1. The CDR3 extends over 17 amino acids. Germline-derived CDR1 and CDR2 are MNHEY and SVGEGT. Trimming removed 6 bases from V and 5 bases from J; junction bases left unmatched: 16. The chain's CDR3 is CASRIKFRDREWETQYF. The CDR3 DNA reads TGTGCCAGCAGGATAAAATTCCGGGACAGGGAATGGGAGACCCAGTACTTC.

This clonotype turned up a few times. The CDR3 nucleotides are TGTGCCAGCTCACTCAGGGAATCTGGGGCCAACGTCCTGACTTTC. This gives the protein CASSLRESGANVLTF. V and J are TRBV18 and TRBJ2-6, with D possibly TRBD1 on 5 matching bases. The CDR3 length is 15 residues. The V gene lost 4 bases and the J gene lost 1 base, with 8 bases spanning the gap. CDR1 is KGHSH, CDR2 LQKENI, per germline.

V and J are TRBV5-1 and TRBJ2-6; 10 nucleotides line up with TRBD1. The germline CDR1 and CDR2 sequences are SGHRS and YFSETQ. J was trimmed by 4 bases and V by 4 bases; bases with no gene match: 11. This CDR3 has 18 amino acids. The CDR3 loop reads CASSPSPGTGVGANVLTF. The CDR3 bases are TGCGCCAGCAGCCCCAGTCCCGGGACAGGGGTCGGGGCCAACGTCCTGACTTTC. Drawing the rest from reference TRBV5-1 and TRBJ2-6, the complete variable domain is KAGVTQTPRYLIKTRGQQVTLSCSPISGHRSVSWYQQTPGQGLQFLFEYFSETQRNKGNFPGRFSGRQFSNSRSEMNVSTLELGDSALYLCASSPSPGTGVGANVLTFGAGSRLTVL.

This rearrangement joins TRBV5-1 to TRBJ2-2; the D gene could be TRBD1 or TRBD2 (5 bases each). The CDR3 runs 16 residues. Trimming cost V 0 bases and J 2 bases, with 11 bases left between them. CDR1 and CDR2 from the germline V gene are SGHRS and YFSETQ. The CDR3 here is CASSLGTGPNTGELFF. The CDR3 DNA reads as TGCGCCAGCAGCTTGGGGACGGGACCTAACACCGGGGAGCTGTTTTTT.

The chain couples TRBV20-1 to TRBJ2-7, with 9 bases aligning to TRBD2. The germline gives CDR1 DFQATT, CDR2 SNEGSKA (reference sequence). The trim removed 0 bases at V and 2 bases at J, leaving 8 bases unmatched. This CDR3 is 16 amino acids long. This chain's CDR3 is CSARDRLREGPYEQYF. CDR3 in DNA: TGCAGTGCTAGAGATCGCCTGCGGGAGGGCCCCTACGAGCAGTACTTC.

The V gene is TRBV20-1, the J gene TRBJ2-7, with 9 bases lining up with TRBD2. Looked up from germline, CDR1 is DFQATT and CDR2 is SNEGSKA (reference sequence). The CDR3 length is 14 residues. Trimming removed 5 bases from V and 2 bases from J; junction bases left unmatched: 7. The CDR3 region has the DNA TGCAGTGCTCAAGGCCTAGCGGGAACCTACGAGCAGTACTTC. This sequence encodes CSAQGLAGTYEQYF.

The sample holds one count of this clonotype. A much larger clone differs from this one at a single base, so this may be a read error. This chain joins TRBV11-2 and TRBJ1-5; D is unresolved. The CDR3 has 14 residues. The germline V and J ends were trimmed by 0 bases and 4 bases, with 7 bases remaining between them. Germline lookup yields CDR1 SGHAT and CDR2 FQNNGV. CDR3 DNA: TGTGCCAGCAGCTTAGAGCTATTGAATCAGCCCCAGCATTTT. This sequence encodes CASSLELLNQPQHF.

The chain couples TRBV24-1 to TRBJ1-2; D might be TRBD1 (6 bases). CDR1 KGHDR and CDR2 SFDVKD come from the germline V gene. V was pared by 3 bases and J by 4 bases, with 14 bases between. The CDR3 extends over 15 amino acids. CDR3 sequence (DNA): TGTGCCACCAGTGATAAGGACAGCCCTTCCTATGGCTACACCTTC. This gives the protein CATSDKDSPSYGYTF.

The chain carries TRBV15 and TRBJ1-1; no reliable D call. The CDR3 has 13 residues. V was shortened by 1 base and J by 4 bases, with 7 bases between the two germline ends. Per the germline V gene, CDR1 is LNHNV and CDR2 is YYDKDF (reference sequence). The chain's CDR3 is CATSRGSITEAFF. CDR3 DNA sequence: TGTGCCACCAGCAGAGGGTCTATCACTGAAGCTTTCTTT.

V is TRBV20-1 and J is TRBJ2-1; 11 bases are shared with TRBD2. CDR1 and CDR2 (germline): DFQATT, SNEGSKA (reference sequence). This CDR3 spans 14 amino acids. V shed 0 bases and J 10 bases; nucleotides not matched to a gene: 5. In DNA, the CDR3 is TGCAGTGCTAGAGATCGGGGGACTAGCGGCGAGCAGTTCTTC. Translation: CSARDRGTSGEQFF.

The rearrangement joins TRBV7-6 to TRBJ2-7; 7 nucleotides agree with TRBD1. Germline lookup yields CDR1 SGHVS and CDR2 FNYEAQ. This CDR3 region has 15 residues. J lost 5 bases, V lost 1 base, and 8 bases had no gene match. For the CDR3, the DNA is TGTGCCAGCAGCTTAGAACCGGGACAGAGAGACGAGCAGTACTTC. This sequence encodes CASSLEPGQRDEQYF. The whole variable domain, remainder taken from reference TRBV7-6 and TRBJ2-7, is GAGVSQSPRYKVTKRGQDVALRCDPISGHVSLYWYRQALGQGPEFLTYFNYEAQQDKSGLPNDRFSAERPEGSISTLTIQRTEQRDSAMYRCASSLEPGQRDEQYFGPGTRLTVT.

The V gene is TRBV11-1, the J gene TRBJ2-1; unclear D gene. Deletions cut 5 bases from V and 9 bases from J, with 11 bases between. Germline-derived CDR1 and CDR2 are SGHAT and FQDESV (reference sequence). The CDR3 runs to 12 residues. The chain's CDR3 is CASSPFTGEQFF. DNA of the CDR3: TGTGCCAGCAGCCCGTTTACGGGTGAGCAGTTCTTC.

The chain uses TRBV7-2 and TRBJ1-1, with a weak D call TRBD1 (6 bases). This CDR3 is built from 18 residues. Trimming stripped 4 bases from V and 0 bases from J, with 21 bases between. Germline V gene sequence: CDR1 SGHTA, CDR2 FQGNSA. CDR3 DNA: TGTGCCAGCAGCTCCGGTCCGACAGGTCCCACAATGAACACTGAAGCTTTCTTT. Translated: CASSSGPTGPTMNTEAFF.

This clonotype was picked up many times. The chain combines TRBV6-1 with TRBJ2-7; 7 bases are shared with TRBD1. Losses at the gene ends were 6 bases for V and 1 base for J; bases not matched to a gene: 6. In germline, CDR1 is MNHNS, CDR2 SASEGT. The CDR3 extends over 14 amino acids. The CDR3 protein is CASSFDRDSYEQYF. CDR3 coding DNA: TGTGCCAGCAGCTTCGACAGGGATTCCTACGAGCAGTACTTC.

This clonotype was observed a few times. The V call is TRBV20-1, the J call TRBJ1-4; D unresolved. The germline gives CDR1 DFQATT, CDR2 SNEGSKA (reference sequence). This CDR3 is built from 11 residues. The V gene lost 5 bases and the J gene lost 8 bases, with 9 bases spanning the gap. CDR3 loop: CSAAGLEKLFF. CDR3 in DNA: TGCAGTGCTGCGGGGTTAGAAAAACTGTTTTTT.

Comment on this clonotype: Relative to the germline gene, one junction end is altered; a read error may explain this. The chain carries TRBV5-8 and TRBJ1-4, with TRBD1 as a possible D gene (5 bases). Germline values: CDR1 SGHTS, CDR2 YDEGEE. This CDR3 comprises 15 residues. The CDR3 bases are TGTGCCGGCAGCTTGATCCGGGGGAGTAATGAAAAACTGTTTTTT. Encoded protein: CAGSLIRGSNEKLFF.

In its sample, this clonotype was seen many times. This chain joins TRBV7-2 and TRBJ1-5; 7 nucleotides line up with TRBD1. The germline gives CDR1 SGHTA, CDR2 FQGNSA. This CDR3 region has 15 residues. V shed 0 bases and J 6 bases; nucleotides not matched to a gene: 5. CDR3: CASSLAVQGGQPQHF. CDR3 coding DNA: TGTGCCAGCAGCTTAGCGGTCCAGGGGGGTCAGCCCCAGCATTTT.

CDR3: CASSRGSATNEKLFF. The CDR3 nucleotides are TGTGCCAGCAGTAGGGGCTCTGCAACTAATGAAAAACTGTTTTTT. This sequence joins TRBV27 and TRBJ1-4, with a possible D match to TRBD1 (5 bases). The CDR3 loop spans 15 amino acids. Germline assignment: CDR1 MNHEY and CDR2 SMNVEV (reference sequence). Trimming left V 5 bases short and J 0 bases short, with 10 bases between.

The table lists this clonotype with many counts. V gene TRBV28 combines with J gene TRBJ2-5; possibly TRBD1 or TRBD2 for D (5 bases each). The germline V and J ends were trimmed by 5 bases and 1 base, with 11 bases remaining between them. The germline gives CDR1 MDHEN, CDR2 SYDVKM. This CDR3 has 14 amino acids. The CDR3 DNA follows: TGTGCCAGCAGTAGGACGAGGGGCCAAGAGACCCAGTACTTC. It is translated as CASSRTRGQETQYF.

This chain joins TRBV19 and TRBJ1-1, with D unresolved. V was trimmed by 4 bases and J by 4 bases, leaving 19 bases between them. Germline V gives CDR1 LNHDA, CDR2 SQIVND (reference sequence). The CDR3 has 16 amino acids. CDR3 sequence: CASSTPQKGSGTEAFF. The CDR3 nucleotides are TGTGCCAGTAGTACCCCGCAGAAAGGGTCGGGCACTGAAGCTTTCTTT.

This chain connects TRBV20-1 to TRBJ1-6, with 8 positions matching TRBD1. Germline V CDR1 and CDR2: DFQATT, SNEGSKA (reference sequence). The V gene end was trimmed by 1 base and the J gene end by 9 bases; junction bases not matched to a gene: 8. The CDR3 is 15 residues long. CDR3 loop: CSARGGQGAFSPLHF. CDR3 sequence (DNA): TGCAGTGCTAGAGGGGGGCAGGGGGCTTTTTCACCCCTCCACTTT.

This clonotype was counted between two and nine times. The chain has TRBV19 and TRBJ1-2; no definite D call. Per germline, CDR1 LNHDA and CDR2 SQIVND (reference sequence). This CDR3 is 15 amino acids long. Trimming removed 1 base at V and 5 bases at J, with 14 bases between. CDR3 amino acids: CASSIGLQNPYGYTF. For the CDR3, the DNA is TGTGCCAGTAGTATAGGCCTACAGAACCCTTATGGCTACACCTTC.